A single sample gave rise to the 29 T cell receptor beta chains below, sequenced in a study of blood T cell repertoires in COVID-19. The protocol was immunoSEQ multiplex PCR, while the TCRdb copy is restricted to in-frame clones and leaves out a portion. Of 120,000 to 150,000 clones in the sample, around 85% were seen once. The sequenced sample consisted of peripheral blood. All receptors come from a man aged 50-59 years with acute or convalescent COVID-19.

This chain links TRBV6-5 with TRBJ2-7; no clear D. This CDR3 spans 14 amino acids. The V end lost 0 bases, the J end lost 5 bases, and 11 bases lay between the germline ends. Germline values: CDR1 MNHEY, CDR2 SVGAGI. The CDR3 loop is CASSYSTPANEQYF. The CDR3 DNA follows: TGTGCCAGCAGTTACTCGACTCCCGCGAACGAGCAGTACTTC.

The chain couples TRBV3-1 (or the pseudogene TRBV3-2) to TRBJ1-2; a possible D gene is TRBD1 (6 bases). CDR3 size: 16 residues. Germline CDR1 LGHDT, CDR2 YNNKEL (reference sequence). V was cut by 0 bases and J by 6 bases, with 17 bases left in between. For the CDR3, the DNA is TGTGCCAGCAGCCAAGATTTGGCCCAGGGGCTTGATGGCTACACCTTC. As protein: CASSQDLAQGLDGYTF.

This clone showed up just once. The chain employs TRBV7-9 and TRBJ2-1, with a possible D match to TRBD2 (6 bases). The CDR3 is 16 amino acids. The germline V gene encodes CDR1 SEHNR and CDR2 FQNEAQ (reference sequence). Trimming shortened V by 6 bases and J by 3 bases, and 18 bases separated the two germline ends. CDR3 sequence reads: CASREIGGISYNEQFF. DNA for the CDR3: TGTGCCAGCAGGGAAATAGGCGGGATTAGCTACAATGAGCAGTTCTTC.

The chain combines TRBV5-1 with TRBJ1-2; TRBD1 is a possible D gene (6 bases). The CDR3 runs to 15 residues. Per germline, CDR1 SGHRS and CDR2 YFSETQ. V was shortened by 4 bases and J by 7 bases, with 20 bases between the two germline ends. CDR3 protein: CASSRVRGSAGGYTF. For the CDR3, the DNA is TGCGCCAGCAGCCGCGTAAGGGGGTCGGCCGGTGGCTACACCTTC. Full variable domain (outside the CDR3, taken from reference TRBV5-1 and TRBJ1-2): KAGVTQTPRYLIKTRGQQVTLSCSPISGHRSVSWYQQTPGQGLQFLFEYFSETQRNKGNFPGRFSGRQFSNSRSEMNVSTLELGDSALYLCASSRVRGSAGGYTFGSGTRLTVV.

Written as DNA, the CDR3 is TGTGCCAGCTCACCGTTTTCAGCTTCGACGGACTACGATGAAAAACTGTTTTTT. This encodes CASSPFSASTDYDEKLFF. The chain couples TRBV18 to TRBJ1-4; the D is unclear. The CDR3 is made up of 18 amino acids. Trimming pared 3 bases from V and 6 bases from J, leaving 23 bases between. Germline CDR1 reads KGHSH; CDR2 reads LQKENI.

The V and J genes are TRBV3-1 (or the pseudogene TRBV3-2) and TRBJ1-2; D is unclear. CDR1 LGHDT and CDR2 YNNKEL come from the germline V gene (reference sequence). V was pared by 0 bases and J by 6 bases, with 14 bases between. This CDR3 contains 15 residues. The CDR3 nucleotides read TGTGCCAGCAGCCAAGATATCCCGGGTTGGGATGGCTACACCTTC. Its protein product is CASSQDIPGWDGYTF.

This sequence joins TRBV2 and TRBJ1-1; 8 nucleotides match TRBD1. This CDR3 has 15 amino acids. Germline V gene data show CDR1 as SNHLY and CDR2 as FYNNEI. Unmatched junction bases numbered 1, after V lost 1 base and J lost 0 bases. This CDR3 reads CASSEEDRVNTEAFF. CDR3 nucleotides: TGTGCCAGCAGTGAAGAGGACAGGGTGAACACTGAAGCTTTCTTT.

The chain combines TRBV19 with TRBJ2-6, with a tentative D call TRBD1 (5 bases). With 3 bases removed from V and 1 base from J, the gap between germline ends came to 10 bases. There are 16 residues in the CDR3. Germline CDR1 reads LNHDA; CDR2 reads SQIVND (reference sequence). CDR3 protein: CASSIVQGSGANVLTF. In DNA form, the CDR3 reads TGTGCCAGTAGTATCGTCCAGGGATCTGGGGCCAACGTCCTGACTTTC.

This rearrangement joins TRBV6-5 to TRBJ2-3; 9 positions match TRBD1. V dropped 0 bases and J dropped 5; count of bases not matched to a gene: 0. The CDR3 has 14 amino acids. Per germline, CDR1 MNHEY and CDR2 SVGAGI. The CDR3 region is CASSYSTGGDTQYF. CDR3 in DNA: TGTGCCAGCAGTTACTCGACAGGGGGAGATACGCAGTATTTT.

The J gene is TRBJ2-1, the V gene TRBV7-3; TRBD2 aligns across 14 bases. V lost 5 bases and J lost 3; bases outside the gene matches: 6. The CDR3 totals 17 residues. CDR1 is SGHTA and CDR2 is FQGTGA in the germline V gene. The CDR3 DNA sequence: TGTGCCAGCAGCATGGGACTAGCGGGGGCAAACTACAATGAGCAGTTCTTC. Its translation: CASSMGLAGANYNEQFF.

The chain carries TRBV2 and TRBJ1-2; a weak D match, TRBD1 (6 bases). Per germline, CDR1 SNHLY and CDR2 FYNNEI. The ends were cut back, 3 bases at V and 9 bases at J, with 8 bases in the middle. This CDR3 has 11 residues. The CDR3 loop is CASSDTGSYTF. CDR3 DNA sequence: TGTGCCAGCAGTGATACAGGGAGCTACACCTTC.

V gene TRBV3-1 (or the pseudogene TRBV3-2) combines with J gene TRBJ1-6, with a possible D match to TRBD1 (5 bases). V lost 1 base to trimming and J lost 8 bases, with 12 bases between them. Germline CDR1 is LGHDT and CDR2 is YNNKEL (reference sequence). This CDR3 is 15 amino acids long. The CDR3 nucleotides are TGTGCCAGCAGCCAAGGCGGCAGGGTTGATTCACCCCTCCACTTT. It encodes CASSQGGRVDSPLHF.

This clone was picked up a small number of times. The gene calls are TRBV7-2 and TRBJ1-1; TRBD1 agrees at 9 bases. The CDR3 consists of 15 residues. The germline CDR1 and CDR2 sequences are SGHTA and FQGNSA. V was pared by 5 bases and J by 5 bases, with 9 bases of the junction left unmatched. CDR3 region: CASSPGQGMGTEAFF. The CDR3 DNA is TGTGCCAGCAGCCCCGGACAGGGGATGGGTACTGAAGCTTTCTTT. The full variable domain, with the rest looked up from reference TRBV7-2 and TRBJ1-1, is GAGVSQSPSNKVTEKGKDVELRCDPISGHTALYWYRQSLGQGLEFLIYFQGNSAPDKSGLPSDRFSAERTGGSVSTLTIQRTQQEDSAVYLCASSPGQGMGTEAFFGQGTRLTVV.

The rearrangement uses TRBV7-9 and TRBJ2-7; 8 nucleotides match TRBD1. The CDR3 is 14 amino acids. V lost 4 bases and J lost 3; bases outside the gene matches: 5. Germline lookup yields CDR1 SEHNR and CDR2 FQNEAQ (reference sequence). The CDR3 loop reads CASSSGTGRYEQYF. CDR3 bases: TGTGCCAGCAGCTCCGGGACAGGACGCTACGAGCAGTACTTC.

The chain links TRBV28 to TRBJ2-1; 12 nucleotides agree with TRBD2. Trimming removed 7 bases from V and 6 bases from J; junction bases left unmatched: 10. CDR3 length: 16 residues. Germline assignment: CDR1 MDHEN and CDR2 SYDVKM. The CDR3 region has the DNA TGTGCCAGCAATCATGGACTAGCGGGACTTCCCAATGAGCAGTTCTTC. Protein product: CASNHGLAGLPNEQFF.

In this sample, this clone turned up a few times. This rearrangement joins TRBV5-6 to TRBJ2-7; 15 nucleotides align to TRBD2. V lost 3 bases and J lost 6; bases outside the gene matches: 4. The CDR3 sequence is 15 residues long. Looked up from germline, CDR1 is SGHDT and CDR2 is YYEEEE. CDR3 in DNA: TGTGCCAGCAGCTGGACGGGACTAGCGGGAGGCGAGCAGTACTTC. This codes for CASSWTGLAGGEQYF.

This clone was detected only once. The CDR3 here is CASSQPPGHTNTEAFF. The DNA for the CDR3 is TGCGCCAGCAGCCAACCCCCGGGACACACGAACACTGAAGCTTTCTTT. J is TRBJ1-1 and V is TRBV4-1; maybe TRBD1 (6 bases). Germline V gene sequence: CDR1 MGHRA, CDR2 YSYEKL. The length of the CDR3 is 16 residues. Deletions cut 2 bases from V and 1 base from J, with 14 bases between.

V usage is TRBV5-6 and J usage is TRBJ1-1; no clear D. Trimming cost V 0 bases and J 7 bases, with 10 bases left between them. Germline-derived CDR1 and CDR2 are SGHDT and YYEEEE. This CDR3 has 13 residues. The CDR3 coding sequence is TGTGCCAGCAGCTTGGTAGGCGGTAGTGAAGCTTTCTTT. Its protein is CASSLVGGSEAFF.

This clone was counted once. The V call is TRBV7-8, the J call TRBJ2-4; D unclear. The CDR3 is 15 residues long. Trimming shortened V by 5 bases and J by 2 bases, and 13 bases separated the two germline ends. Germline V lookup: CDR1 SGHVS, CDR2 FQNEAQ. CDR3 region: CASSVDQASKNIQYF. The CDR3 region has the DNA TGTGCCAGCAGCGTAGACCAGGCTTCCAAAAACATTCAGTACTTC.

The chain combines TRBV18 with TRBJ1-1; no clear D. This CDR3 is built from 14 residues. Trimming took off 0 bases at V and 1 base at J, with 6 bases between the two ends. Germline V gives CDR1 KGHSH, CDR2 LQKENI. The CDR3 is CASSPPSSNTEAFF. The CDR3 region has the DNA TGTGCCAGCTCACCACCGAGCTCGAACACTGAAGCTTTCTTT.

This clone was seen just once. This chain joins TRBV3-1 (or the pseudogene TRBV3-2) and TRBJ1-2; weak D call: TRBD1 (5 bases). Germline lookup yields CDR1 LGHDT and CDR2 YNNKEL (reference sequence). The CDR3 covers 14 residues. Between the trimmed V and J ends, which lost 0 bases and 4 bases, there was a span of 9 bases. The CDR3, as DNA: TGTGCCAGCAGCCAAGATTGGGGCTCCTATGGCTACACCTTC. This codes for CASSQDWGSYGYTF.

V usage is TRBV6-5 and J usage is TRBJ1-1; D gene ambiguous. CDR3 length: 14 residues. CDR1 MNHEY and CDR2 SVGAGI come from the germline V gene. V was clipped by 2 bases and J by 5 bases, with 12 bases between them. CDR3 sequence (DNA): TGTGCCAGCAGTTACGGCGTCTTCGGGACTGAAGCTTTCTTT. Translating gives CASSYGVFGTEAFF.

The chain uses TRBV18 and TRBJ2-7; TRBD2 matches at 13 bases. Germline CDR1 reads KGHSH; CDR2 reads LQKENI. This CDR3 spans 17 amino acids. V was pared by 0 bases and J by 0 bases, with 2 bases of the junction left unmatched. The DNA of the CDR3 is TGTGCCAGCTCACCACCGGGACTAGCGGGGAGCTCCTACGAGCAGTACTTC. This codes for CASSPPGLAGSSYEQYF. Based on the CDR3 plus reference TRBV18 and TRBJ2-7, the full variable domain is NAGVMQNPRHLVRRRGQEARLRCSPMKGHSHVYWYRQLPEEGLKFMVYLQKENIIDESGMPKERFSAEFPKEGPSILRIQQVVRGDSAAYFCASSPPGLAGSSYEQYFGPGTRLTVT.

This sequence joins TRBV10-3 and TRBJ2-1; D ambiguous. This CDR3 is 13 amino acids long. V was trimmed by 6 bases and J by 5 bases, leaving 11 bases between them. Germline CDR1 and CDR2: ENHRY and SYGVKD. Here the CDR3 reads CAISETFNNEQFF. The CDR3, as DNA: TGTGCCATCAGCGAGACATTCAACAATGAGCAGTTCTTC.

The CDR3 bases are TGTGCCAGCAGCTTTCGACAGGGCGGGGAGCTGTTTTTT. Its protein is CASSFRQGGELFF. The gene calls are TRBV11-3 and TRBJ2-2, with 7 positions matching TRBD1. Germline CDR1 and CDR2: SGHNT and YENEEA. The CDR3 has 13 amino acids. V dropped 3 bases and J dropped 7; count of bases not matched to a gene: 2.

This clone has just one count. The chain is built from TRBV10-3 and TRBJ2-1, with 11 bases fitting TRBD1. Germline V CDR1 and CDR2: ENHRY, SYGVKD. This CDR3 spans 12 amino acids. Germline trimming cut 6 bases from V and 13 bases from J; bases unmatched to any gene: 5. Here the CDR3 DNA reads TGTGCCATCAGAGGACAGGGGGCATCCCAGTTCTTC. This codes for CAIRGQGASQFF.

This rearrangement joins TRBV4-1 to TRBJ1-1; no clear D gene. This CDR3 comprises 15 residues. Per the germline V gene, CDR1 is MGHRA and CDR2 is YSYEKL. The ends were cut back, 2 bases at V and 1 base at J, with 11 bases in the middle. CDR3 region: CASSQRSQKNTEAFF. The CDR3 DNA sequence: TGCGCCAGCAGCCAACGGAGTCAGAAGAACACTGAAGCTTTCTTT.

This clone was recorded only once. This rearrangement joins TRBV4-2 to TRBJ2-3, with TRBD1 identical over 10 bases. V was clipped by 2 bases and J by 3 bases; unmatched bases: 5. Per the germline V gene, CDR1 is LGHNA and CDR2 is YNFKEQ. The length of the CDR3 is 16 residues. The CDR3 sequence: CASSQLAGQGTDTQYF. CDR3 in DNA: TGTGCCAGCAGCCAACTTGCGGGACAGGGGACAGATACGCAGTATTTT.

The J gene is TRBJ1-5, the V gene TRBV3-1 (or the pseudogene TRBV3-2); a weak D match, TRBD1 (6 bases). With 4 bases removed from V and 1 base from J, the gap between germline ends came to 8 bases. The CDR3 spans 14 residues. Germline loops: CDR1 LGHDT, CDR2 YNNKEL (reference sequence). The CDR3 protein is CASSPRGSNQPQHF. The CDR3 DNA follows: TGTGCCAGCAGCCCCAGGGGAAGCAATCAGCCCCAGCATTTT.